A selection of T cell receptor beta chains follows, all from one sample in a study of OX40 agonist ivuxolimab in advanced cancers. Clones were read by immunoSEQ multiplex PCR, and TCRdb kept only the in-frame ones, dropping some. The sample contains roughly 58,000 clones, roughly 85% of which appear only once. Sequenced here: CD4+ or CD8+ T cells sorted from blood, sampled in a trial of the OX40 agonist ivuxolimab. The receptor set was obtained from an adult with an advanced solid tumor such as melanoma, head and neck, liver or kidney cancer. Both conserved end residues are part of each CDR3. The order of the fields is J gene, D gene, V gene, clone size, CDR3 DNA, CDR3 protein. The D gene is left open where the match is weak. A row's size may be missing; if present it is once, few, many or a size class.

j_gene: TRBJ1-3; d_gene: .; v_gene: TRBV11-2; abundance: .; CDR3nt: TGTGCCAGCAGCTTAGAAGGGCATAGCTCTGGAAACACCATATATTTT; CDR3aa: CASSLEGHSSGNTIYF
j_gene: TRBJ2-1; d_gene: .; v_gene: TRBV20-1; abundance: .; CDR3nt: TGCAGTGCGCATCTAAACGAGCAGTTCTTC; CDR3aa: CSAHLNEQFF
j_gene: TRBJ2-2; d_gene: TRBD1; v_gene: TRBV5-1; abundance: .; CDR3nt: TGCGCCAGCAGCCCTACAGGGGTGGACGGGGAGCTGTTTTTT; CDR3aa: CASSPTGVDGELFF
j_gene: TRBJ1-5; d_gene: .; v_gene: TRBV2; abundance: .; CDR3nt: TGTGCCAGCAGTGGGCAGAACAATCAGCCCCAGCATTTT; CDR3aa: CASSGQNNQPQHF
j_gene: TRBJ2-1; d_gene: .; v_gene: TRBV4-2; abundance: .; CDR3nt: TGTGCCAGCAGCCTTGGACTATACAATGAGCAGTTCTTC; CDR3aa: CASSLGLYNEQFF
j_gene: TRBJ1-5; d_gene: .; v_gene: TRBV7-2; abundance: .; CDR3nt: TGTGCCAGCAGCTTAAGAGTACAGGGAGATCAGCCCCAGCATTTT; CDR3aa: CASSLRVQGDQPQHF
j_gene: TRBJ1-2; d_gene: TRBD1; v_gene: TRBV2; abundance: .; CDR3nt: TGTGCCAGCAGCGGCAGGGGACAGGGAGGATCTGGCTACACCTTC; CDR3aa: CASSGRGQGGSGYTF
j_gene: TRBJ2-3; d_gene: .; v_gene: TRBV7-2; abundance: .; CDR3nt: TGTGCCAGCAGCTTAGCGGGGGCCTCAGATACGCAGTATTTT; CDR3aa: CASSLAGASDTQYF
j_gene: TRBJ2-7; d_gene: TRBD1; v_gene: TRBV7-6; abundance: .; CDR3nt: TGTGCCAGCAGCGGACAGGGGGAATACGAGCAGTACTTC; CDR3aa: CASSGQGEYEQYF
j_gene: TRBJ2-1; d_gene: .; v_gene: TRBV19; abundance: once; CDR3nt: TGTGCCAGTAGTATAGCGGGGGGCTCCCATGAGCAGTTCTTC; CDR3aa: CASSIAGGSHEQFF
j_gene: TRBJ2-2; d_gene: .; v_gene: TRBV7-6; abundance: .; CDR3nt: TGTGCCAGCAGCTTATTCTCCGGGGCCGAAGCCGGGGAGCTGTTTTTT; CDR3aa: CASSLFSGAEAGELFF
j_gene: TRBJ1-1; d_gene: .; v_gene: TRBV6-5; abundance: .; CDR3nt: TGTGCCAGCAGTCCCGGGGGAGAAGCTTTCTTT; CDR3aa: CASSPGGEAFF
j_gene: TRBJ2-3; d_gene: .; v_gene: TRBV19; abundance: .; CDR3nt: TGTGCCAGTAGTGTACAGGGCACAGATACGCAGTATTTT; CDR3aa: CASSVQGTDTQYF
j_gene: TRBJ1-2; d_gene: .; v_gene: TRBV9; abundance: once; CDR3nt: TGTGCCAGCAGCGTCGCAAACCGTGGCTACACCTTC; CDR3aa: CASSVANRGYTF
j_gene: TRBJ2-5; d_gene: .; v_gene: TRBV6-5; abundance: .; CDR3nt: TGTGCCAGCAGTCACTCAGACGGGGAGACCCAGTACTTC; CDR3aa: CASSHSDGETQYF
j_gene: TRBJ2-3; d_gene: TRBD2; v_gene: TRBV5-6; abundance: .; CDR3nt: TGTGCCAGCAGCTTGGAGGCCAGCGGGGCAAGTAGAGATACGCAGTATTTT; CDR3aa: CASSLEASGASRDTQYF
j_gene: TRBJ2-3; d_gene: .; v_gene: TRBV7-3; abundance: once; CDR3nt: TGTGCCAGCAGCTCACAGGGAGGCACAGATACGCAGTATTTT; CDR3aa: CASSSQGGTDTQYF
j_gene: TRBJ1-3; d_gene: .; v_gene: TRBV30; abundance: .; CDR3nt: TGTGCCTGGTTCGGGGCGAACACCATATATTTT; CDR3aa: CAWFGANTIYF
j_gene: TRBJ1-3; d_gene: .; v_gene: TRBV5-6; abundance: .; CDR3nt: TGTGCCAGCAGCCCGATGGGGGCCGGCGGTGGAAACACCATATATTTT; CDR3aa: CASSPMGAGGGNTIYF
j_gene: TRBJ2-3; d_gene: .; v_gene: TRBV5-4; abundance: few; CDR3nt: TGTGCCAGCAGCACCGGGACTTCTAGGAAAGATACGCAGTATTTT; CDR3aa: CASSTGTSRKDTQYF
j_gene: TRBJ2-3; d_gene: .; v_gene: TRBV5-6; abundance: .; CDR3nt: TGTGCCAGCAGCCAAGTGCTCACAGATACGCAGTATTTT; CDR3aa: CASSQVLTDTQYF
j_gene: TRBJ2-1; d_gene: TRBD2; v_gene: TRBV5-4; abundance: .; CDR3nt: TGTGCCAGCAGCTTGGCCGGGGGGACCCTTGGGAATGAGCAGTTCTTC; CDR3aa: CASSLAGGTLGNEQFF
j_gene: TRBJ2-1; d_gene: TRBD2; v_gene: TRBV11-2; abundance: .; CDR3nt: TGTGCCAGCAGCTTAAGTACTAGCGGGAACAATGAGCAGTTCTTC; CDR3aa: CASSLSTSGNNEQFF
j_gene: TRBJ2-1; d_gene: .; v_gene: TRBV2; abundance: .; CDR3nt: TGTGCCAGCAGCCGCCGCCTAGATAAGGGAATCGCTGAGCAGTTCTTC; CDR3aa: CASSRRLDKGIAEQFF
j_gene: TRBJ1-1; d_gene: TRBD1; v_gene: TRBV7-9; abundance: once; CDR3nt: TGTGCCAGCACCGCGACAGGGGGGATGAACACTGAAGCTTTCTTT; CDR3aa: CASTATGGMNTEAFF
j_gene: TRBJ2-2; d_gene: .; v_gene: TRBV5-6; abundance: .; CDR3nt: TGTGCCAGCAGCTTGCTGGGTGCGGAAAACACCGGGGAGCTGTTTTTT; CDR3aa: CASSLLGAENTGELFF
j_gene: TRBJ1-3; d_gene: .; v_gene: TRBV9; abundance: once; CDR3nt: TGTGCCAGCAGCGAGTCCGGGACCCATCCTGGAAACACCATATATTTT; CDR3aa: CASSESGTHPGNTIYF
j_gene: TRBJ2-7; d_gene: TRBD2; v_gene: TRBV5-8; abundance: .; CDR3nt: TGTGCCAGCAGCTTGCTAGCGGGGAGGGACGAGCAGTACTTC; CDR3aa: CASSLLAGRDEQYF
j_gene: TRBJ1-1; d_gene: .; v_gene: TRBV5-1; abundance: once; CDR3nt: TGCGCCAGCAGCCCGGGAGGCAACGCGGGGACTGAAGCTTTCTTT; CDR3aa: CASSPGGNAGTEAFF
j_gene: TRBJ1-2; d_gene: TRBD1; v_gene: TRBV15; abundance: .; CDR3nt: TGTGCCACCAGCAGAGATGCGACAGGGTGGTATGGCTACACCTTC; CDR3aa: CATSRDATGWYGYTF
j_gene: TRBJ2-1; d_gene: TRBD2; v_gene: TRBV6-1; abundance: .; CDR3nt: TGTGCCAGCAAGGCTAGCGGGGGGTCCTACAATGAGCAGTTCTTC; CDR3aa: CASKASGGSYNEQFF
j_gene: TRBJ1-2; d_gene: TRBD1; v_gene: TRBV6-6; abundance: .; CDR3nt: TGTGCCAGCAGCTGGGGACAGGGAGTTTACTATGGCTACACCTTC; CDR3aa: CASSWGQGVYYGYTF
j_gene: TRBJ2-7; d_gene: .; v_gene: TRBV27; abundance: .; CDR3nt: TGTGCCAGCAGTACCTCGGACCGACGTCGTTACGAGCAGTACTTC; CDR3aa: CASSTSDRRRYEQYF
j_gene: TRBJ1-5; d_gene: .; v_gene: TRBV19; abundance: .; CDR3nt: TGTGCCAGTAGTATAGGCAGCCTTTTGAATCAGCCCCAGCATTTT; CDR3aa: CASSIGSLLNQPQHF
j_gene: TRBJ1-1; d_gene: TRBD1; v_gene: TRBV5-1; abundance: .; CDR3nt: TGCGCCAGCAGCTTGTCAGGGGGGACTGAAGCTTTCTTT; CDR3aa: CASSLSGGTEAFF
j_gene: TRBJ2-3; d_gene: TRBD2; v_gene: TRBV2; abundance: few; CDR3nt: TGTGCCAGCAGGATGGGACTAGCGGGGCCCACAGATACGCAGTATTTT; CDR3aa: CASRMGLAGPTDTQYF
j_gene: TRBJ1-5; d_gene: .; v_gene: TRBV30; abundance: .; CDR3nt: TGTGCCTGGGGGAGCAGTATGACCGTTAGCAATCAGCCCCAGCATTTT; CDR3aa: CAWGSSMTVSNQPQHF
j_gene: TRBJ2-5; d_gene: .; v_gene: TRBV30; abundance: .; CDR3nt: TGTGCCTGGAGGCGACAGGTCGAGACCCAGTACTTC; CDR3aa: CAWRRQVETQYF
j_gene: TRBJ2-3; d_gene: .; v_gene: TRBV6-5; abundance: few; CDR3nt: TGTGCCAGCAGTAGAGACAGGAGCACAGATACGCAGTATTTT; CDR3aa: CASSRDRSTDTQYF
j_gene: TRBJ1-1; d_gene: .; v_gene: TRBV30; abundance: .; CDR3nt: TGTGCCTGGGGCCAGGGTTACACTGAAGCTTTCTTT; CDR3aa: CAWGQGYTEAFF
j_gene: TRBJ2-4; d_gene: TRBD1; v_gene: TRBV28; abundance: once; CDR3nt: TGTGCCAGCAGTTCAGGGGCTGGTTTTGACAGGGGGTACTTC; CDR3aa: CASSSGAGFDRGYF
j_gene: TRBJ2-7; d_gene: .; v_gene: TRBV7-6; abundance: .; CDR3nt: TGTGCCAGCAGCTTTGGCCACTCCTACGAGCAGTACTTC; CDR3aa: CASSFGHSYEQYF
j_gene: TRBJ2-2; d_gene: TRBD2; v_gene: TRBV18; abundance: .; CDR3nt: TGTGCCAGCTCAGAGACTAGCGGAACCTTTTCGGGGACCGGGGAGCTGTTTTTT; CDR3aa: CASSETSGTFSGTGELFF
j_gene: TRBJ2-3; d_gene: .; v_gene: TRBV2; abundance: .; CDR3nt: TGTGCCAGTACCATGAACGGGGAAACTAGCACAGATACGCAGTATTTT; CDR3aa: CASTMNGETSTDTQYF
j_gene: TRBJ2-5; d_gene: .; v_gene: TRBV18; abundance: .; CDR3nt: TGTGCCAGCTCACCCGGGACGCAAGAGACCCAGTACTTC; CDR3aa: CASSPGTQETQYF